This T cell receptor beta chain was profiled in a study of CD8 T cells in ankylosing spondylitis. The study's findings and limits: Earlier authors reported some of these motif variants in reactive arthritis synovial fluid and blood. Ankylosing spondylitis blood appeared to be characterized by a TCR beta motif of 7 to 9 highly homologous variants. Disease-linked clones reportedly showed significant enrichment in matched ankylosing spondylitis synovial fluid.

TCRdb fed the 5' RACE reads into MiXCR, producing one record per CDR3 protein. The sample comprises a few hundred thousand distinct CDR3 sequences, over 15% of which are singletons, and 7.8% rests with the top ten. Details on this clonotype: What it binds is not known.

The CDR3 contains 15 residues. The V end was cut by 1 base, the J end by 3 bases, with 10 bases between. Germline V CDR1 and CDR2: SGHRS, YFSETQ. The sample consisted of blood, either unsorted or a sorted T cell fraction (not recorded which). The chain links TRBV5-1 to TRBJ1-4; D remains ambiguous. This TCR was sampled from a male donor with ankylosing spondylitis or in good health (not recorded which). The CDR3 here is CASSLQPGANEKLFF. In DNA, the CDR3 is TGCGCCAGCAGCTTGCAACCGGGTGCTAATGAAAAACTGTTTTTT.